This T cell receptor (beta chain) was recovered during a study of T cells in Graves' hyperthyroidism and ophthalmopathy. General observations from the study: Ophthalmopathy and stable hyperthyroidism were told apart by a 13 V-J model. In the blood, most expanded thyroid clonotypes above 0.001 appeared as well.

This clonotype was observed at least ten times. The antigen remains undetermined. The hyperthyroidism patients had all been newly diagnosed, and their disease duration was under 2 months. Their ages ranged from 18 to 65 years. In germline, CDR1 is MNHNS, CDR2 SASEGT. There are 16 residues in the CDR3. Trimming took 2 bases from V and 0 from J, leaving 12 bases between them. What was amplified from RNA transcripts were TCR beta CDR3 regions. First-round RT-PCR of the TCR CDR3 relied on the HTBI primer set. TCRdb fed the multiplex PCR reads into MiXCR, producing one record per CDR3 protein. Among around 400,000 distinct CDR3 sequences listed, roughly 25% were seen once.

This clonotype was obtained from a man aged 45-65 years with Graves' hyperthyroidism. Sequencing input: blood. This chain links TRBV6-1 with TRBJ2-3; tentatively, D is TRBD2 (5 bases). The DNA for the CDR3 is TGTGCCAGCAGTGAAAGGGTGCGCGGGAGCACAGATACGCAGTATTTT. Translating gives CASSERVRGSTDTQYF.